This T cell receptor (beta chain) was recorded in a study of blood T cells in healthy people across ages. Comment on this clonotype: Its target is not known.

Study conclusions and caveats: Both higher diversity and more naive CD4+ cells marked long-lived donors when set against aged donors. CMV infection status of these donors was not known.

Trimming at V came to 5 bases and at J to 2 bases, leaving 11 bases not matched to a gene. In germline, CDR1 is DFQATT, CDR2 SNEGSKA (reference sequence). This CDR3 is 15 amino acids long. With a J-beta primer mix and a sample-barcoded 5' primer, a second PCR ran about 7 to 11 cycles. Each cDNA molecule was tagged by a template-switch adaptor that had 12 random nucleotides. TCRdb fed the 5' RACE reads into MiXCR, producing one record per CDR3 protein. The sample consists of about a million distinct CDR3 sequences, 51% of them appearing once. The sequenced material came from blood. This chain links TRBV20-1 with TRBJ2-7, with 8 nucleotides matching TRBD2. This clonotype was sampled from an older woman in good health. The CDR3 is CSARRRSGMTYEQYF. DNA of the CDR3: TGCAGTGCTCGGCGACGTAGCGGGATGACCTACGAGCAGTACTTC.